This TCR beta chain was documented in a study of T cell responses to AZD1222 COVID-19 vaccine. Turning to this clone: Its antigen remains unidentified.

Findings of the study overall: Regions left unmutated in variants are reportedly the target of nearly half of spike-specific TCRs.

CDR1 is LGHDT, CDR2 YNNKEL, per germline (reference sequence). V was cut by 5 bases and J by 3 bases, with 15 bases left in between. The CDR3 totals 15 residues. The data were produced by immunoSEQ multiplex PCR, yet TCRdb's version contains in-frame clones alone and is incomplete. This sample has approximately 160,000 clones, with about 90% found just once. The receptor's source is an adult who received the AZD1222 COVID-19 vaccine. Sequencing used peripheral blood, obtained 28 days after the second AZD1222 dose. The rearrangement uses TRBV3-1 (or the pseudogene TRBV3-2) and TRBJ2-3; D gene ambiguous. CDR3 nucleotides: TGTGCCAGCAGCAAATGGATGTCTAAGACAGATACGCAGTATTTT. It is translated as CASSKWMSKTDTQYF.